The present T cell receptor beta chain was sequenced within a study of T cell responses to AZD1222 COVID-19 vaccine. Losses at the gene ends were 4 bases for V and 5 bases for J; bases not matched to a gene: 16. The length of the CDR3 is 17 residues. Germline CDR1 and CDR2: SGHAT and FQNNGV. This clone appeared a few times. The table came from immunoSEQ multiplex PCR; TCRdb's copy has only in-frame clones and leaves some out. Counted here are approximately 150,000 clones, 90% occurring once; the ten biggest clones make up roughly 3.1%. The source of this sequence is an adult in good health. V is TRBV11-2 and J is TRBJ1-1; 7 nucleotides line up with TRBD1. The sample consisted of peripheral blood, taken on day 0 of AZD1222 vaccination. The CDR3 DNA follows: TGTGCCAGCAGCTCACCCGGAGGGGAAGACAGGGTAACTGAAGCTTTCTTT. Translation gives CASSSPGGEDRVTEAFF.